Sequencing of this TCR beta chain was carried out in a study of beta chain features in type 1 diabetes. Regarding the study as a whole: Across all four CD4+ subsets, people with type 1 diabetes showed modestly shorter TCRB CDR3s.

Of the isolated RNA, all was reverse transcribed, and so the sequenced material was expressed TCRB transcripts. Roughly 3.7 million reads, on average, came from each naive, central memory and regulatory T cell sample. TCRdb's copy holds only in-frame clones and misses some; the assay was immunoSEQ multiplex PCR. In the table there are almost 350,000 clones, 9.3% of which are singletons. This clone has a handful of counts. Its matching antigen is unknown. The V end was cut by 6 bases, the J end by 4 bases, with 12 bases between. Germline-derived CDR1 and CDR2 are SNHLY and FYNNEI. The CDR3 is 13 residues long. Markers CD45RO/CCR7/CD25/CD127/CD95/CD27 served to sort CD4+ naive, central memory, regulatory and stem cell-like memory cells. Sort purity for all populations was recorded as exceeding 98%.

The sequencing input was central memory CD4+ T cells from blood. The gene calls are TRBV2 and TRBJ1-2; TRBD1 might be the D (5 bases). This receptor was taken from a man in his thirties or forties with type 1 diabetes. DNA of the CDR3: TGTGCCAGCAGCGGACACAGAAGCTATGGCTACACCTTC. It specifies CASSGHRSYGYTF.